This is a list of T cell receptor beta chains from one sample in a study of blood T cell repertoires in COVID-19. Assay: immunoSEQ multiplex PCR; the TCRdb copy retains only in-frame clones and omits some. The sample holds some 73,000 clones, about 80% seen once. The sample comprised peripheral blood. Every receptor here comes from a human donor in a cohort sampled during active COVID-19. CDR3s include the opening cysteine and the closing phenylalanine or tryptophan. Each record gives: V gene, J gene, CDR3 protein.

>TRBV5-4|TRBJ2-5
CASSLDWSQETQYF
>TRBV7-4|TRBJ2-6
CASSEYCSAHKVGF
>TRBV4-3|TRBJ1-5
CASSQDSYDQPQHF
>TRBV6-2/TRBV6-3|TRBJ1-2
CASSYGPHGYTF
>TRBV28|TRBJ2-2
CASSLSGGAAGELFF
>TRBV19|TRBJ2-5
CASSKRVSGGAETQYF
>TRBV7-2|TRBJ2-1
CASSSRTGTGLYNEQFF
>TRBV5-1|TRBJ2-3
CASSLDRTGTDTQYF
>TRBV18|TRBJ2-7
CASSQGDRGSYEQYF
>TRBV10-2|TRBJ1-4
CASATILGGVGTNEKLFF
>TRBV6-5|TRBJ1-5
CASSYYENQPQHF
>TRBV13|TRBJ2-2
CASSSAQLAGGEPNTGELFF
>TRBV6-5|TRBJ2-5
CASSGTSGGIETQYF
>TRBV7-9|TRBJ2-1
CASSLVGTYNEQFF
>TRBV10-2|TRBJ1-4
CASRQGGEKLFF
>TRBV13|TRBJ2-3
CASSASGTGGSDTQYF
>TRBV19|TRBJ2-2
CASTGTAANTGELFF
>TRBV7-2|TRBJ1-2
CASSSDRGPYGYTF
>TRBV2|TRBJ1-1
CASRGQGNTEAFF
>TRBV2|TRBJ2-1
CASSEVGLGTDEQFF
>TRBV3-1/TRBV3-2|TRBJ1-6
CASSGGSYNSPLHF
>TRBV5-5|TRBJ2-7
CASSLTPSYEQYF
>TRBV13|TRBJ2-5
CASSLVQQGGYQETQYF
>TRBV28|TRBJ2-7
CATGRELYEQYF
>TRBV28|TRBJ1-6
CASTAGTDNSPLHF
>TRBV7-2|TRBJ2-1
CASSLQGHNEQFF
>TRBV27|TRBJ2-3
CASSSNSNPGLAGATTDTQYF
>TRBV7-9|TRBJ2-2
CASSSGQNGIGELFF
>TRBV5-1|TRBJ1-4
CASSSGTGGLREKLFF
>TRBV4-1|TRBJ2-7
CASSQEPPAGGVSYEQYF
>TRBV6-5|TRBJ1-1
CASRNQGRHTEAFF
>TRBV7-9|TRBJ1-2
CASTPPTGSNYGYTF
>TRBV6-2/TRBV6-3|TRBJ2-7
CASSYSRTGGFNEQYF
>TRBV11-2|TRBJ1-4
CASSPTTGLRDEKLFF
>TRBV7-6|TRBJ2-1
CASSLDQGVGPNEQFF
>TRBV28|TRBJ1-5
CASSLKDRSIRPQHF
>TRBV6-4|TRBJ2-1
CASSPRTGGYNEQFF
>TRBV2|TRBJ1-1
CASSVGRYTEAFF
>TRBV5-8|TRBJ1-2
CASSPQGNYGYTF
>TRBV28|TRBJ1-4
CASSSIPTGQGIF
>TRBV7-2|TRBJ1-3
CASSLVTSGNTIYF
>TRBV7-9|TRBJ2-3
CASSEQGSTDTQYF
>TRBV7-2|TRBJ2-2
CASSLDGGSNTGELFF
>TRBV11-3|TRBJ2-7
CASSLRNSLYEQYF
>TRBV20-1|TRBJ2-3
CSVGGVTQYF
>TRBV5-1|TRBJ2-7
CASSLDRGSEQYF
>TRBV11-3|TRBJ2-2
CASSLGGRGQTGELFF